This T cell receptor beta chain was retrieved from a study of T cell changes during pregnancy in multiple sclerosis. Using immunoSEQ multiplex PCR, the repertoire was profiled, and TCRdb retains in-frame clones only, with some absent. Among 65,000 to 95,000 clones listed, just over 90% were seen once. This TCR derives from a female donor in good health, enrolled as a control in a pregnancy study. The sequenced sample was peripheral blood, obtained after pregnancy.

The CDR3 region is CASSHGTYFAEQYF. CDR3 in DNA: TGTGCCAGCAGTCATGGGACTTACTTCGCCGAGCAGTACTTC. The chain recombines TRBV14 with TRBJ2-7; perhaps TRBD2 as D (6 bases). The CDR3 is 14 amino acids. Between the trimmed V and J ends, which lost 6 bases and 6 bases, there was a span of 18 bases. CDR1 and CDR2 (germline): SGHDN, FVKESK. Combining the CDR3 with reference TRBV14 and TRBJ2-7 gives the whole variable domain EAGVTQFPSHSVIEKGQTVTLRCDPISGHDNLYWYRRVMGKEIKFLLHFVKESKQDESGMPNNRFLAERTGGTYSTLKVQPAELEDSGVYFCASSHGTYFAEQYFGPGTRLTVT.